These 23 T cell receptor beta chains were all obtained from the same sample, sequenced in a study of CD8+CD57+ T cells in acquired aplastic anemia. An expansion of CD8+CD57+ cells by flow cytometry had been shown in patients chosen for sequencing. For CDR3 and TCR beta VDJ profiling, genomic DNA was the template used. TCRdb re-called the reads through MiXCR, storing one row per CDR3 protein. Among 200,000 to 250,000 distinct CDR3 sequences listed, 50% to 70% were seen once. Input material: sorted CD4+, CD8+, or CD8+CD57+ T cells (not recorded which) from PBMCs. These receptors were obtained from a human donor with aplastic anemia.

The rearrangement uses TRBV10-3 and TRBJ1-5; the match to TRBD1 covers 7 bases. There are 16 residues in the CDR3. The V gene's germline CDR1 is ENHRY and CDR2 SYGVKD. V was pared by 2 bases and J by 0 bases, with 4 bases of the junction left unmatched. CDR3 in amino acids: CAISETGVYSNQPQHF. The CDR3 region has the DNA TGTGCCATCAGTGAGACAGGGGTTTATAGCAATCAGCCCCAGCATTTT.

In nucleotides, the CDR3 is TGCGCCAGCAGCCCAGAACAGGGGGGAAGGGAAAAACTGTTTTTT. This sequence encodes CASSPEQGGREKLFF. V gene TRBV5-1 combines with J gene TRBJ1-4; 8 bases map to TRBD1. The CDR3 loop spans 15 amino acids. V shed 4 bases and J 8 bases; nucleotides not matched to a gene: 10. CDR1 SGHRS and CDR2 YFSETQ come from the germline V gene.

The rearrangement links TRBV6-5 to TRBJ2-6; D gene ambiguous. V was shortened by 7 bases and J by 4 bases, with 17 bases between the two germline ends. CDR1 and CDR2 (germline): MNHEY, SVGAGI. The CDR3 is 16 residues long. CDR3: CASKRRRVSGANVLTF. The CDR3 nucleotides read TGTGCCAGCAAGCGACGAAGGGTGTCCGGGGCCAACGTCCTGACTTTC.

This rearrangement joins TRBV29-1 to TRBJ1-2; 9 nucleotides match TRBD1. V lost 7 bases to trimming and J lost 7 bases; unmatched junction nucleotides: 10. CDR3 size: 13 residues. The germline V gene has CDR1 SQVTM and CDR2 ANQGSEA. The CDR3 here is CSGGTGRQGGYTF. DNA for the CDR3: TGCAGCGGCGGGACAGGGAGGCAAGGTGGCTACACCTTC.

V gene TRBV24-1 combines with J gene TRBJ1-2; 7 bases fit TRBD1. The CDR3 spans 12 residues. Germline trimming cut 6 bases from V and 7 bases from J; bases unmatched to any gene: 4. Germline CDR1 reads KGHDR; CDR2 reads SFDVKD. CDR3 sequence (DNA): TGTGCCACCAGTCAGGGGGAGCGTGGCTACACCTTC. Translating it yields CATSQGERGYTF.

The genes are TRBV24-1 and TRBJ1-1, with D perhaps matching TRBD1 (5 bases). This CDR3 has 15 residues. Trimming shortened V by 3 bases and J by 4 bases, and 14 bases separated the two germline ends. From germline, CDR1 is KGHDR and CDR2 SFDVKD. CDR3 protein: CATSDPRQGSTEAFF. The CDR3 coding sequence is TGTGCCACCAGTGATCCGCGCCAGGGTAGCACTGAAGCTTTCTTT.

The chain carries TRBV2 and TRBJ2-7, with TRBD2 matching over 7 bases. Germline CDR1 SNHLY, CDR2 FYNNEI. There are 15 residues in the CDR3. V dropped 2 bases and J dropped 4; count of bases not matched to a gene: 8. CDR3 coding DNA: TGTGCCAGCAGTGAACGGCGCGGGAGCTATTACGAGCAGTACTTC. This encodes CASSERRGSYYEQYF.

The chain uses TRBV7-3 and TRBJ2-7, with 16 positions matching TRBD2. Losses at the gene ends were 2 bases for V and 3 bases for J; bases not matched to a gene: 7. This CDR3 is 18 amino acids long. Per germline, CDR1 SGHTA and CDR2 FQGTGA. CDR3 protein: CASSLGGLAGGPFYEQYF. The CDR3 coding sequence is TGTGCCAGCAGCTTAGGGGGACTAGCGGGAGGGCCTTTCTACGAGCAGTACTTC.

The chain has TRBV5-5 and TRBJ2-1; 8 bases align to TRBD2. Germline CDR1 reads SGHKS; CDR2 reads YYEKEE (reference sequence). The CDR3 is made up of 15 amino acids. Unmatched junction bases numbered 8, after V lost 3 bases and J lost 6 bases. The DNA for the CDR3 is TGTGCCAGCAGCTCCTCTAGCGGGCTCGGCAATGAGCAGTTCTTC. Translating it yields CASSSSSGLGNEQFF.

As regards this clonotype: One end of the junction is discordant with germline, which a read error may explain. This chain connects TRBV27 to TRBJ2-1, with D unclear. The CDR3 covers 14 residues. CDR1 is MNHEY and CDR2 is SMNVEV in the germline V gene (reference sequence). The CDR3 bases are TGTGCCATCAGTGAGTCGACGGAGTACAATGAGCAGTTCTTC. Encoded protein: CAISESTEYNEQFF.

The rearrangement joins TRBV25-1 to TRBJ2-7; possibly TRBD1 or TRBD2 for D (5 bases each). The germline V gene encodes CDR1 MGHDK and CDR2 SYGVNS. The CDR3 runs 15 residues. V lost 3 bases and J 0 bases, leaving 12 bases between the germline ends. The CDR3 sequence: CASSDLAGTSYEQYF. The DNA for the CDR3 is TGTGCCAGCAGTGACCTCGCTGGGACCTCCTACGAGCAGTACTTC.

This chain uses TRBV7-9 with TRBJ2-7; D might be TRBD2 (5 bases). Germline V lookup: CDR1 SEHNR, CDR2 FQNEAQ (reference sequence). The V gene lost 10 bases and the J gene lost 2 bases, with 15 bases spanning the gap. There are 13 residues in the CDR3. The DNA of the CDR3 is TGTGCCACAGATCCCCGGGGTACCTACGAGCAGTACTTC. It codes for CATDPRGTYEQYF.

The chain combines TRBV12-3 or TRBV12-4 with TRBJ1-6; no firm D call. The germline V and J ends were trimmed by 6 bases and 7 bases, with 10 bases remaining between them. The CDR3 totals 13 residues. CDR3 bases: TGTGCCAGCAGCCGGGTTCGGAATTCACCCCTCCACTTT. Translation: CASSRVRNSPLHF.

The chain employs TRBV6-1 and TRBJ1-2, with TRBD1 matching over 9 bases. The length of the CDR3 is 14 residues. Germline CDR1 and CDR2: MNHNS and SASEGT. Trimming took 5 bases from V and 6 from J; bases not matched to a gene: 7. In nucleotides, the CDR3 is TGTGCCAGCAGTTACTCCACAGGGGGCCATGGCTACACCTTC. Protein: CASSYSTGGHGYTF.

In DNA, the CDR3 is TGCAGTGCTAGTCGGGGGGGGGCCTCAGATACGCAGTATTTT. Amino acid sequence: CSASRGGASDTQYF. The V call is TRBV20-1, the J call TRBJ2-3, with TRBD2 matching 8 bases. The CDR3 covers 14 residues. Germline trimming cut 3 bases from V and 4 bases from J; bases unmatched to any gene: 6. Germline V gives CDR1 DFQATT, CDR2 SNEGSKA (reference sequence).

With regard to this clonotype: The junction departs from the called germline gene at one end, perhaps through a read error. V usage is TRBV10-2 and J usage is TRBJ2-7, with D possibly being TRBD1 (6 bases). The germline V gene has CDR1 WSHSY and CDR2 SAAADI. The CDR3 has 14 residues. As DNA, the CDR3 is TGCACCAGCAGGCCCCGGGACAAGGCCTACGAGCAGTACTTC. It yields the protein CTSRPRDKAYEQYF.

The table lists this clonotype with a few counts. J is TRBJ2-7 and V is TRBV20-1; weak D call: TRBD1 (5 bases). The CDR3 length is 13 residues. Germline V CDR1 and CDR2: DFQATT, SNEGSKA (reference sequence). CDR3 protein: CSARTFDSYEQYF. The CDR3 nucleotides are TGCAGCGCACGGACATTCGACTCCTACGAGCAGTACTTC.

The chain links TRBV7-9 to TRBJ2-7; 7 bases align to TRBD1. The CDR3 has 15 amino acids. With V trimmed by 5 bases and J by 3 bases, 10 bases remained unmatched. Germline CDR1 and CDR2: SEHNR and FQNEAQ (reference sequence). For the CDR3, the DNA is TGTGCCAGCAGCCCCTCGATGGGACAGAACTACGAGCAGTACTTC. Residues: CASSPSMGQNYEQYF.

The chain employs TRBV20-1 and TRBJ1-5; maybe TRBD1 (5 bases). Trimming left V 4 bases short and J 0 bases short, with 16 bases between. This CDR3 comprises 16 residues. Looked up from germline, CDR1 is DFQATT and CDR2 is SNEGSKA (reference sequence). The CDR3 bases are TGCAGTGCTATCCCATCAAAGGGACCTAGCAATCAGCCCCAGCATTTT. Translating gives CSAIPSKGPSNQPQHF.

This chain links TRBV19 with TRBJ2-3; 9 positions match TRBD1. This CDR3 contains 15 residues. Germline V gene data show CDR1 as LNHDA and CDR2 as SQIVND (reference sequence). The V and J ends lost 4 bases and 2 bases, in that order; junction bases with no gene match: 4. The CDR3 sequence is CASSSRQGVTDTQYF. The DNA of the CDR3 is TGTGCCAGTAGTAGTCGACAGGGGGTCACAGATACGCAGTATTTT.

This chain joins TRBV7-9 and TRBJ2-1; D remains unclear. The CDR3 runs 12 residues. Germline lookup yields CDR1 SEHNR and CDR2 FQNEAQ (reference sequence). The V end was cut by 5 bases, the J end by 4 bases, with 6 bases between. The CDR3 DNA is TGTGCCAGCAGCCGCGGTTACAATGAGCAGTTCTTC. Protein: CASSRGYNEQFF.

The CDR3 DNA reads as TGTGCCAGCAGCGCCGGGACAGGGAACGGGGCCAACGTCCTGACTTTC. It specifies CASSAGTGNGANVLTF. V gene TRBV9 combines with J gene TRBJ2-6; 9 bases line up with TRBD1. CDR1 and CDR2 (germline): SGDLS, YYNGEE. The CDR3 runs to 16 residues. J was trimmed by 4 bases and V by 3 bases; bases with no gene match: 5.

This clonotype was seen a few times. Germline and junction disagree at one end, which may indicate a read error. The chain joins TRBV7-7 to TRBJ1-5, with D uncertain. CDR1 SSHAT and CDR2 FNYEAQ come from the germline V gene (reference sequence). This CDR3 contains 15 residues. CDR3 sequence: CASSLAAKENQPQHF. CDR3 nucleotide sequence: TGTGCTAGCAGCTTAGCGGCAAAGGAGAATCAGCCCCAGCATTTT.